These 18 T cell receptor beta chains were sequenced from one sample in a study of beta chain features in type 1 diabetes. Study conclusions and caveats: In every one of the four CD4+ subsets, TCRB CDR3s were moderately but significantly shorter in Type 1 diabetes patients.

Expressed TCRB transcripts got sequenced, as all isolated RNA was reverse transcribed. The table came from immunoSEQ multiplex PCR; TCRdb's copy has only in-frame clones and leaves some out. The table includes approximately 120,000 clones, roughly a sixth detected once. No antigens are known for them. Sequenced: central memory CD4+ T cells from blood. Source of these receptors: a man aged 18 to 30 with type 1 diabetes.

This clone was seen a single time. V is TRBV28 and J is TRBJ1-2; the D is unclear. The CDR3 sequence is 12 residues long. Germline values: CDR1 MDHEN, CDR2 SYDVKM. V lost 3 bases, J lost 8 bases, and 10 bases lay in between. The CDR3: CASSLRPAGYTF. The CDR3 region has the DNA TGTGCCAGCAGTTTGAGGCCAGCGGGCTACACCTTC.

The chain combines TRBV5-1 with TRBJ2-3, with 9 bases that match TRBD2. The germline V gene has CDR1 SGHRS and CDR2 YFSETQ. This CDR3 contains 15 residues. The trim removed 3 bases at V and 1 base at J, leaving 3 bases unmatched. Here the CDR3 DNA reads TGCGCCAGCAGCTCAGGACTAGCGCGCACAGATACGCAGTATTTT. Translated: CASSSGLARTDTQYF.

This clone was observed a few times. V and J are TRBV30 and TRBJ2-1, with unresolved D. The CDR3 has 11 amino acids. The V and J ends lost 2 bases and 7 bases respectively, with 6 bases between them. In germline, CDR1 is GTSNPN, CDR2 SVGIG (reference sequence). The CDR3 sequence: CAWSYGNEQFF. CDR3 sequence (DNA): TGTGCCTGGAGTTATGGTAATGAGCAGTTCTTC.

The rearrangement links TRBV7-2 to TRBJ1-2; 7 bases align to TRBD1. This CDR3 contains 16 residues. Germline-derived CDR1 and CDR2 are SGHTA and FQGNSA. Trimming removed 1 base from V and 3 bases from J; junction bases left unmatched: 8. CDR3 bases: TGTGCCAGCAGCTTAGGCGTGACAGGGATCTACTATGGCTACACCTTC. It yields the protein CASSLGVTGIYYGYTF.

The chain couples TRBV5-6 to TRBJ2-7; D is tentatively TRBD1 or TRBD2 (5 bases each). Trimming removed 4 bases from V and 1 base from J, with 12 bases in between. CDR3 length equals 14 residues. Per germline, CDR1 SGHDT and CDR2 YYEEEE. The DNA of the CDR3 is TGTGCCAGCAGCCCGGGACGGTTATCCTACGAGCAGTACTTC. This gives the protein CASSPGRLSYEQYF. Full variable domain (remainder filled in from reference TRBV5-6 and TRBJ2-7): DAGVTQSPTHLIKTRGQQVTLRCSPKSGHDTVSWYQQALGQGPQFIFQYYEEEERQRGNFPDRFSGHQFPNYSSELNVNALLLGDSALYLCASSPGRLSYEQYFGPGTRLTVT.

In its sample, this clone was seen a few times. V gene TRBV30 combines with J gene TRBJ2-3, with D perhaps being TRBD1 or TRBD2 (6 bases each). The CDR3 is 13 amino acids. Germline V lookup: CDR1 GTSNPN, CDR2 SVGIG (reference sequence). Here the CDR3 DNA reads TGTGCTCATTCCCGCCGGGGGCGAGATACGCAGTATTTT. It encodes CAHSRRGRDTQYF.

This clone was picked up a small number of times. The sample contains more than one DNA sequence encoding this CDR3. V and J are TRBV25-1 and TRBJ2-7, with D unclear. The ends were cut back, 4 bases at V and 3 bases at J, with 4 bases in the middle. Looked up from germline, CDR1 is MGHDK and CDR2 is SYGVNS. The CDR3 sequence is 11 residues long. The CDR3 loop reads CASSGYYEQYF. The CDR3 nucleotides are TGTGCCAGCAGTGGCTACTACGAGCAGTACTTC.

The chain recombines TRBV5-6 with TRBJ2-1; TRBD2 matches 11 bases. The CDR3 covers 15 residues. Germline V gene sequence: CDR1 SGHDT, CDR2 YYEEEE. Losses at the gene ends were 3 bases for V and 8 bases for J; bases not matched to a gene: 7. In nucleotides, the CDR3 is TGTGCCAGCAGCTCCCCACTAGCGGGGGAGGATGAGCAGTTCTTC. It codes for CASSSPLAGEDEQFF.

This chain connects TRBV30 to TRBJ2-3; D not certain. Germline V gene lookup returns CDR1 GTSNPN and CDR2 SVGIG (reference sequence). V was pared by 0 bases and J by 6 bases, with 4 bases between. There are 11 residues in the CDR3. For the CDR3, the DNA is TGTGCCTGGAGTGTACTGGATACGCAGTATTTT. Translating it yields CAWSVLDTQYF.

Worth noting for this clone: One base away lies a much larger clone, so this may be a sequencing read error. V gene TRBV19 combines with J gene TRBJ1-4; D gene unclear. Germline CDR1 is LNHDA and CDR2 is SQIVND (reference sequence). CDR3 size: 13 residues. In DNA, the CDR3 is TGTGCCGGTAGCTTCAACCGAGACGAAAAACTGTTTTTT. This translates into CAGSFNRDEKLFF.

The chain has TRBV10-3 and TRBJ1-2; D is uncertain. Between the trimmed V and J ends, which lost 5 bases and 1 base, there was a span of 8 bases. In germline, CDR1 is ENHRY, CDR2 SYGVKD. The CDR3 has 13 amino acids. This CDR3 is CAISKDGNYGYTF. As DNA, the CDR3 is TGTGCCATCAGTAAGGACGGTAACTATGGCTACACCTTC.

The chain couples TRBV19 to TRBJ2-5; no firm D call. Germline loops: CDR1 LNHDA, CDR2 SQIVND (reference sequence). Trimming removed 6 bases from V and 3 bases from J, with 14 bases in between. The CDR3 has 14 amino acids. The CDR3 is CASSGIGGEETQYF. The CDR3 DNA is TGTGCCAGTAGCGGAATAGGTGGGGAAGAGACCCAGTACTTC. Using reference TRBV19 and TRBJ2-5 for the parts outside the CDR3, the full variable domain is DGGITQSPKYLFRKEGQNVTLSCEQNLNHDAMYWYRQDPGQGLRLIYYSQIVNDFQKGDIAEGYSVSREKKESFPLTVTSAQKNPTAFYLCASSGIGGEETQYFGPGTRLLVL.

This clone was seen at least ten times. The J gene is TRBJ2-5, the V gene TRBV18; 7 bases are shared with TRBD2. After removal of 7 bases from V and 2 bases from J, the junction contained 7 bases not matched to a gene. The CDR3 spans 14 residues. Per the germline V gene, CDR1 is KGHSH and CDR2 is LQKENI. The CDR3 is CASWSSGAQETQYF. CDR3 nucleotide sequence: TGTGCCAGCTGGTCCAGCGGGGCGCAAGAGACCCAGTACTTC.

The rearrangement links TRBV2 to TRBJ1-5; D unresolved. This CDR3 has 13 amino acids. V was trimmed by 7 bases and J by 0 bases, leaving 7 bases between them. CDR1 and CDR2 from the germline V gene are SNHLY and FYNNEI. The CDR3, as DNA: TGTGCCAGCAACTTGGATAGCAATCAGCCCCAGCATTTT. It translates to CASNLDSNQPQHF.

This clone was seen only a few times. The rearrangement uses TRBV5-4 and TRBJ2-1, with 11 bases fitting TRBD2. V lost 5 bases to trimming and J lost 10 bases; unmatched junction nucleotides: 8. Germline values: CDR1 SGHNT, CDR2 YYREEE (reference sequence). The CDR3 covers 14 residues. The CDR3 region is CASRSTSGSGEQFF. CDR3 DNA sequence: TGTGCCAGCAGAAGTACTAGCGGGAGTGGGGAGCAGTTCTTC.

The chain couples TRBV28 to TRBJ1-1; TRBD1 might be the D (5 bases). Germline V gene data show CDR1 as MDHEN and CDR2 as SYDVKM. Trimming cost V 5 bases and J 1 base, with 20 bases left between them. The CDR3 length is 17 residues. The CDR3 DNA reads as TGTGCCAGCAGTCTACAGCGATGGGGCACCCCGAACACTGAAGCTTTCTTT. It encodes CASSLQRWGTPNTEAFF.

The chain employs TRBV30 and TRBJ2-5; 8 bases align to TRBD2. The CDR3 covers 13 residues. In germline, CDR1 is GTSNPN, CDR2 SVGIG (reference sequence). The V segment lost 5 bases and the J segment 5 bases; nucleotides outside the gene matches: 7. The CDR3 loop reads CAWGRGLGETQYF. CDR3 bases: TGTGCCTGGGGCAGGGGACTAGGGGAGACCCAGTACTTC. The full variable domain, in which reference TRBV30 and TRBJ2-5 provide the parts outside the CDR3, is SQTIHQWPATLVQPVGSPLSLECTVEGTSNPNLYWYRQAAGRGLQLLFYSVGIGQISSEVPQNLSASRPQDRQFILSSKKLLLSDSGFYLCAWGRGLGETQYFGPGTRLLVL.

This clone has just a few counts. The CDR3 reads CASSQDGGQFYNEQFF. CDR3 nucleotide sequence: TGTGCCAGCAGCCAAGATGGAGGACAGTTCTACAATGAGCAGTTCTTC. This chain uses TRBV14 with TRBJ2-1, with D maybe TRBD1 (6 bases). Per the germline V gene, CDR1 is SGHDN and CDR2 is FVKESK. The V end lost 0 bases, the J end lost 3 bases, and 12 bases lay between the germline ends. This CDR3 is 16 amino acids long.